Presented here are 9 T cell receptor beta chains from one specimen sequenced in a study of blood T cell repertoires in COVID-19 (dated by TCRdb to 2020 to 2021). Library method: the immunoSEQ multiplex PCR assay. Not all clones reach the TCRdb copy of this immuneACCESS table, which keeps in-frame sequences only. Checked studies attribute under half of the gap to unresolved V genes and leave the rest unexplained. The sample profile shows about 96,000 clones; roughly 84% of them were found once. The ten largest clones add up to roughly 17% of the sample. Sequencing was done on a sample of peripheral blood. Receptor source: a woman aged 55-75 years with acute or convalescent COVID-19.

CDR3 DNA: TGTGCCAGCAGCATGAAAGTGACAGGATCGGACTATGGCTACACCTTC. As protein: CASSMKVTGSDYGYTF. The rearrangement links TRBV21-1 to TRBJ1-2; the tabulated D call, TRBD1, remains unverified against the DNA. TRBV21-1 is a pseudogene segment. The CDR3 runs to 16 residues.

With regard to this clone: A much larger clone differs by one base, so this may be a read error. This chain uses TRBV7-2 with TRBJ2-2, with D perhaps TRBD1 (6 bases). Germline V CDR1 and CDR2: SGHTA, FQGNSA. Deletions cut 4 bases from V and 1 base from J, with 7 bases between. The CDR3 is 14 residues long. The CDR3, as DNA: TGTGCCAGCAGCTGGGGACAGAACACCGGGGAGCTGTTTTTT. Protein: CASSWGQNTGELFF.

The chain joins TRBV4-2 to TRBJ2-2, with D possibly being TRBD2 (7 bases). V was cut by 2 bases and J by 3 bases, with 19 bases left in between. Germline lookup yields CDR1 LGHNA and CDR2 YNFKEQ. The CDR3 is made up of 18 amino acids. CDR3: CASSQTLVRGHDTGELFF. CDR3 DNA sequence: TGTGCCAGCAGCCAAACCCTCGTGCGGGGGCACGACACCGGGGAGCTGTTTTTT.

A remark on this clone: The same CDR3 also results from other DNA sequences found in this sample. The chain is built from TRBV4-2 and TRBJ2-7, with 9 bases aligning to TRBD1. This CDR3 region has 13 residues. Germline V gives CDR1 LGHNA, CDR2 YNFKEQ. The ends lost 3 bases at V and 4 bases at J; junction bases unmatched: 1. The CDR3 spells CASSQDRGYEQYF. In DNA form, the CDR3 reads TGTGCCAGCAGCCAGGACAGGGGTTACGAGCAGTACTTC.

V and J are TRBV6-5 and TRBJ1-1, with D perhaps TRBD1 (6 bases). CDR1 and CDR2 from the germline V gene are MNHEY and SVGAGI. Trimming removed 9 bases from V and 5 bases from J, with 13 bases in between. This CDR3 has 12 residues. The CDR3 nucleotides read TGTGCCAGTGTTAAGGGGGGGACTGAAGCTTTCTTT. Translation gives CASVKGGTEAFF.

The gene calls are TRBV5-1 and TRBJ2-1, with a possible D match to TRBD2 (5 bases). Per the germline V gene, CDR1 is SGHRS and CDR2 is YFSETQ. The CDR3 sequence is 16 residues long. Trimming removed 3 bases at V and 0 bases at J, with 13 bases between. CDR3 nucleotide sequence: TGCGCCAGCAGCTCACGGGGTTCGGGCTCCTACAATGAGCAGTTCTTC. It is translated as CASSSRGSGSYNEQFF.

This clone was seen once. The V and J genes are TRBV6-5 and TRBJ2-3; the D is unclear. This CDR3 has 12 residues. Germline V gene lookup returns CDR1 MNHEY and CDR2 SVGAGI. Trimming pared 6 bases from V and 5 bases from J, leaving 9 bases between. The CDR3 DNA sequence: TGTGCCAGCAGGCGGATTGGAGATACGCAGTATTTT. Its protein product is CASRRIGDTQYF.

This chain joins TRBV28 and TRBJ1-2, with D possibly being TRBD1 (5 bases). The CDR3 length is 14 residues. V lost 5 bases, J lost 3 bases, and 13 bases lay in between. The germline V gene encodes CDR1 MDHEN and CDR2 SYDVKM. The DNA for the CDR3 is TGTGCCAGCAGTATACGGGACTCCTACTATGGCTACACCTTC. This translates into CASSIRDSYYGYTF.

CDR3 sequence reads: CASSQGQNSYEQYF. As DNA, the CDR3 is TGCGCCAGCAGCCAAGGACAGAACTCCTACGAGCAGTACTTC. The chain carries TRBV4-1 and TRBJ2-7, with D possibly matching TRBD1 (5 bases). The CDR3 sequence is 14 residues long. Trimming left V 1 base short and J 0 bases short, with 7 bases between. Per the germline V gene, CDR1 is MGHRA and CDR2 is YSYEKL.